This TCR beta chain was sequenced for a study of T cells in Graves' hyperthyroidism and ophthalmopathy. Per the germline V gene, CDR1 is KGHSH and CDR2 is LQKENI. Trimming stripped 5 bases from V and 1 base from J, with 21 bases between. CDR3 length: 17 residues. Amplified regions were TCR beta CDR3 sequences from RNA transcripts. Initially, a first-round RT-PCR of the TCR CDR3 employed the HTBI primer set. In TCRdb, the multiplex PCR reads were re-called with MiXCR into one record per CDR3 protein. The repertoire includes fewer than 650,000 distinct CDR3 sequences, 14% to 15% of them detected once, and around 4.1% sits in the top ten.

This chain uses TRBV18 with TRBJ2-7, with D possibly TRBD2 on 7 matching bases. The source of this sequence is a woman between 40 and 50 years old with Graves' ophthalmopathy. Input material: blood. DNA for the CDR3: TGTGCCAGCTCAGTGTCAGGGGTTGCCGGGAGGTCCTACGAGCAGTACTTC. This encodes CASSVSGVAGRSYEQYF.